The present T cell receptor beta chain was sequenced within a study of blood T cell repertoires in COVID-19. Study overall: The United States, Italy and Spain provided the acute and convalescent COVID-19 samples. From T cells, B-cell-depleted T cells, or PBMCs came the material, which was cDNA or gDNA.

The germline V and J ends were trimmed by 4 bases and 6 bases, with 16 bases remaining between them. The CDR3 is 14 amino acids. The germline gives CDR1 ENHRY, CDR2 SYGVKD. Per the study methods: By means of reference gene primer amplification, nucleated cell counts were estimated. Using immunoSEQ multiplex PCR, the repertoire was profiled, and TCRdb retains in-frame clones only, with some absent. That table gives V, J and clone size, and the DNA gave D and trimming. The sample has about 200,000 clones; approximately 91% are singletons. This receptor was taken from a man aged 18-30 years with active or convalescent COVID-19. The sample comprised peripheral blood. This chain connects TRBV10-3 to TRBJ2-7; D is undetermined. CDR3 in amino acids: CAISVDGPSREQYF. For the CDR3, the DNA is TGTGCCATCAGTGTGGATGGGCCCTCCCGCGAGCAGTACTTC.